Below are 2 T cell receptor beta chains sequenced from a single sample in a study of T-cell reconstitution after alpha-beta-depleted transplantation in children (dated by TCRdb to the mid-2010s). Interpreted using the paper, the treatment or condition label stands for: allogeneic hematopoietic cell transplantation with graft depleted of TCRalphabeta T cells and CD19 B cells. The library relied on PCR. Sequenced using an Illumina HiSeq 2500. To normalize quantification of the TCRbeta repertoire, the TCR libraries were built with molecular barcoding that relied on unique molecular identifiers. Using fastp trimming at Q25 and MiXCR clonotype assembly, TCRdb reanalyzed the public sequencing data and kept in-frame beta chains. Here each entry gathers all rows of one CDR3 protein and keeps the most common genes and DNA. A total of around 450,000 distinct CDR3 sequences appear in this sample, 15% to 20% of them only once. Under 30% of the sample comes from the top ten.

Sequences were derived from PBMCs, mostly from graft donor cells, sampled 360 days after TCRalphabeta/CD19-depleted stem cell transplant. All receptors come from a boy under two years old who had a stem cell transplant for Wiskott-Aldrich syndrome, so the T cells may come from the graft donor.

A remark on this clonotype: At one end the junction does not follow the germline gene, possibly because of a read error. This chain links TRBV6-4 with TRBJ2-1; 16 bases line up with TRBD2. CDR1 and CDR2 from the germline V gene are MRHNA and SNTAGT. The CDR3 loop spans 18 amino acids. The DNA of the CDR3 is TGTACCAGCAGTCTCGCCCCTCCGGGACTAGCGGGAGGGAATGAGCAGTTCTTC. This gives the protein CTSSLAPPGLAGGNEQFF.

This chain connects TRBV12-3 or TRBV12-4 to TRBJ2-1; TRBD2 agrees at 8 bases. The J segment lost 4 bases and the V segment lost 6 bases, leaving 17 bases of the junction unmatched. This CDR3 has 18 amino acids. In nucleotides, the CDR3 is TGTGCCAGCAGATTACTAGCGGTGAACCGGGGGCTTTACAATGAGCAGTTCTTC. Its protein product is CASRLLAVNRGLYNEQFF.